This TCR beta chain originates from a study of cytomegalovirus exposure and HLA in healthy donors. Study in general: HLA-typed donors were the source of around 85 million unique TCRs held in an early data release.

Losses at the gene ends were 10 bases for V and 8 bases for J; bases not matched to a gene: 13. The CDR3 runs 14 residues. In the PCR, 60 Vbeta and 13 Jbeta primers were used. The table came from immunoSEQ multiplex PCR; TCRdb's copy has only in-frame clones and leaves some out. The sample has 110,000 or so clones; 70% to 85% are singletons. Specimen: PBMCs. The chain carries TRBV23-1 and TRBJ1-3; TRBD1 matches 8 bases. TRBV23-1 is placed among ORFs of uncertain function. This TCR derives from a woman between 35 and 50 years old in good health and CMV-seropositive. The CDR3, as DNA: TGCGCCACCCGTACGACAGGGGAAGGTGACACCATATATTTT. This encodes CATRTTGEGDTIYF.